The clone carrying this T cell receptor beta chain has just a few counts. Its target is unknown. The data originate from a study of beta chain features in type 1 diabetes. On the study more broadly: Across all samples, 100 million to 130 million sorted cells were examined.

Overall study results and limits: Any role of HLA type in TCRB rearrangement remained unresolved here. There was a moderate but significant shortening of TCRB CDR3s in all four CD4+ subsets of Type 1 diabetes patients.

J was trimmed by 9 bases and V by 7 bases; bases with no gene match: 8. The CDR3 is made up of 12 amino acids. CDR1 is SGHAT and CDR2 is FQNNGV in the germline V gene. The authors reverse transcribed all of the isolated RNA, so sequencing captured expressed TCRB transcripts. Produced via immunoSEQ multiplex PCR; TCRdb's table is partial and in-frame only. The sample includes roughly 160,000 clones, around 8.6% of them seen just once. Every donor had blood drawn once into heparin, around 120 mL on average. Each population that was sorted was more than 98% pure. The sequencing sample was made of central memory CD4+ T cells from blood. The gene calls are TRBV11-2 and TRBJ1-2; the match to TRBD1 covers 7 bases. The TCR comes from a woman under 30 with type 1 diabetes. The CDR3, as DNA: TGTGCCAGCACCCCGACAGGGCCGAGCTACACCTTC. Protein sequence: CASTPTGPSYTF.